The 8 T cell receptor beta chains below all came from one sample that was sequenced in a study of post-analysis software for immune sequencing data. TCR beta libraries were prepared from cDNA with unique molecular identifiers. MiXCR, run by TCRdb on the PCR reads, gives a single entry per CDR3 protein. The table shows over 150,000 distinct CDR3 sequences, with 35% to 40% occurring only once. This specimen was blood, taken after autologous hematopoietic stem cell transplantation. The receptors come from a girl under 18 with multiple sclerosis.

The chain has TRBV7-9 and TRBJ2-7; D gene ambiguous. Trimming shortened V by 2 bases and J by 2 bases, and 10 bases separated the two germline ends. CDR3 length: 14 amino acids. The germline CDR1 and CDR2 sequences are SEHNR and FQNEAQ (reference sequence). For the CDR3, the DNA is TGTGCCAGCAGCTTATCGGACCGTCCCTACGAGCAGTACTTC. Its protein product is CASSLSDRPYEQYF.

The chain has TRBV20-1 and TRBJ1-5; 7 bases align to TRBD1. CDR1 DFQATT and CDR2 SNEGSKA come from the germline V gene (reference sequence). The CDR3 is 13 residues long. The V and J ends lost 3 bases and 4 bases, in that order; junction bases with no gene match: 3. The CDR3 coding sequence is TGCAGTGCTAGGGGACAGAGTAATCAGCCCCAGCATTTT. Protein product: CSARGQSNQPQHF.

Note on this clonotype: A read error may account for a junction end that differs from germline. The chain carries TRBV7-2 and TRBJ2-3, with D maybe TRBD2 (5 bases). The germline V gene has CDR1 SGHTA and CDR2 FQGNSA. CDR3 size: 14 residues. The CDR3 region is CVSSRRADPDTQYF. DNA of the CDR3: TGTGTCAGCAGCCGCAGAGCGGATCCAGATACGCAGTATTTT.

The CDR3 bases are TGTGCCAGCAGCCAAGTTGACAGGGAGGCCGAAGCTTTCTTT. Translation: CASSQVDREAEAFF. This rearrangement joins TRBV3-1 to TRBJ1-1, with 7 bases that match TRBD1. The CDR3 runs to 14 residues. The germline V gene has CDR1 LGHDT and CDR2 YNNKEL (reference sequence). The V and J ends lost 1 base and 8 bases, in that order; junction bases with no gene match: 7.

Only a few counts were recorded for this clonotype. The chain is built from TRBV7-2 and TRBJ2-3; 9 positions agree with TRBD2. The CDR3 spans 14 residues. The ends lost 6 bases at V and 5 bases at J; junction bases unmatched: 6. The germline V gene encodes CDR1 SGHTA and CDR2 FQGNSA. The CDR3 DNA is TGTGCCAGCAGACGAGCGGGAGGTAAAGATACGCAGTATTTT. Translated: CASRRAGGKDTQYF. The variable domain in full, with the rest retrieved from reference TRBV7-2 and TRBJ2-3, is GAGVSQSPSNKVTEKGKDVELRCDPISGHTALYWYRQSLGQGLEFLIYFQGNSAPDKSGLPSDRFSAERTGGSVSTLTIQRTQQEDSAVYLCASRRAGGKDTQYFGPGTRLTVL.

This sequence joins TRBV11-3 and TRBJ1-5; D uncertain. The CDR3 consists of 14 residues. CDR1 is SGHNT and CDR2 is YENEEA in the germline V gene. Deletions cut 0 bases from V and 1 base from J, with 4 bases between. The CDR3: CASSLEGSNQPQHF. The CDR3 DNA reads as TGTGCCAGCAGCTTAGAGGGGAGCAATCAGCCCCAGCATTTT.

A few counts support this clonotype. The chain is built from TRBV5-1 and TRBJ2-3; 7 bases agree with TRBD1. The CDR3 contains 14 residues. V lost 4 bases to trimming and J lost 6 bases; unmatched junction nucleotides: 8. Germline CDR1 reads SGHRS; CDR2 reads YFSETQ. The CDR3 is CASSPTGSTDTQYF. The DNA for the CDR3 is TGCGCCAGCAGCCCGACAGGGTCCACCGATACGCAGTATTTT.

The chain links TRBV4-2 to TRBJ2-1; a possible D gene is TRBD2 (6 bases). The V end was cut by 0 bases, the J end by 8 bases, with 20 bases between. The CDR3 totals 17 residues. The germline V gene encodes CDR1 LGHNA and CDR2 YNFKEQ. The CDR3 DNA reads TGTGCCAGCAGCCAAGATGAGGGGAGGCTGGGTGTCGATGAGCAGTTCTTC. Translated: CASSQDEGRLGVDEQFF.